This entry features one T cell receptor beta chain sequence. Sequenced by immunoSEQ multiplex PCR; TCRdb stores in-frame clones only, minus some. The table records about 43,000 clones, over 75% of them present only once. In germline, CDR1 is SGHRS, CDR2 YFSETQ. The CDR3 loop spans 14 amino acids. The V gene lost 0 bases and the J gene lost 7 bases, with 10 bases spanning the gap. This sample was taken from a study of T cell changes during pregnancy in multiple sclerosis. This chain connects TRBV5-1 to TRBJ2-2, with a weak D call TRBD2 (6 bases). The sequence came from a female donor in good health, enrolled as a control in a pregnancy study. The source was peripheral blood, collected in the first trimester of pregnancy. This chain's CDR3 is CASSLGRRGGELFF. The CDR3 nucleotides read TGCGCCAGCAGCTTGGGAAGGCGGGGCGGGGAGCTGTTTTTT.